This T cell receptor beta chain was captured by sequencing in a study of T cells in Graves' hyperthyroidism and ophthalmopathy (dated by TCRdb to the late 2010s). Study-level background: Peripheral blood samples were taken at initial diagnosis, before any treatment was given. A discovery cohort of about 100 patients, approximately 45 with Graves' ophthalmopathy and 55 to 60 with stable Graves' hyperthyroidism, was used to find distinguishing TCR V-J signatures. Prospective prediction of ophthalmopathy was tested in an independent validation cohort consisting of fewer than 20 hyperthyroidism patients and 17 patients who later progressed to ophthalmopathy. The 100 discovery patients were divided at random into training and test sets in a 7:3 ratio. Thyroid tissue and blood T-cell repertoires from roughly 6 Graves' hyperthyroidism patients were also compared in the study. After blood sampling, hyperthyroidism patients were treated with methimazole at a starting dose of 30 mg daily, and ophthalmopathy patients were treated with high-dose intravenous methylprednisolone. TCR Vbeta CDR3 sequencing of 120 to 150 peripheral blood samples (over 40 ophthalmopathy, some 75 hyperthyroidism and roughly 17 progressor patients) is reported in the paper.

As encoded in the germline V gene, CDR1 is LGHNA while CDR2 is YSLEER. V and J lose 1 base and 8 bases, and a span of 15 bases separates them. The CDR3 measures 15 amino acids from cysteine to phenylalanine. Just the 45-base CDR3 DNA is kept, in frame starting at base 1. Many counts were recorded for this clonotype. Its antigen has not been determined. Base-call qualities are not available, and no considerably larger clone is one nucleotide away. General study outcomes and caveats: Sample size was not statistically predetermined, and investigators were not blinded to group allocation. In validation, progression to ophthalmopathy was predicted by the model with roughly 69% sensitivity and 72.22% specificity, a median of approximately 6.5 months before onset. Most expanded thyroid clonotypes (frequency above 0.001) were also detected in blood, suggesting blood repertoires may reflect thyroid immune responses. A model built on a 13 V-J signature distinguished ophthalmopathy from stable hyperthyroidism, reaching 87.88% sensitivity and 81.08% specificity in cross-validation and 80%/75% in testing.

Stable Graves' hyperthyroidism was defined as the absence of progression to ophthalmopathy over 18 months of follow-up. Hyperthyroidism patients were newly diagnosed, with disease duration under 2 months, and aged 18 to 65 years. Exclusion was applied to patients with uncontrolled infections, other autoimmune diseases, pregnancy or lactation. Diagnoses were based on clinical symptoms, serum thyroxine and TRAb, thyroid ultrasound and orbital computed tomography. PBMCs were separated from around 9.1 ml of fresh peripheral blood using Ficoll-Paque density gradient centrifugation. Total RNA was extracted with Trizol reagent, and quality was checked on an Agilent 2100 Bioanalyzer. TCR beta CDR3 regions were amplified from RNA transcripts. For the first round of RT-PCR on the TCR CDR3, the HTBI primer set was used together with the Qiagen OneStep RT-PCR kit. Libraries were constructed in a second round of multiplex PCR, after which size selection and purification were performed. Paired-end sequencing of the libraries was performed with 100 bp reads on an Illumina HiSeq2000. For the original study's pipeline: SOAPnuke was used to process the raw data, with reads discarded if the reads contained adapters or uncalled bases, had a mean Phred below 15, or lacked an exact constant-primer or identifier match. COPE v1.2.5 was used to merge high-quality paired reads, and clonotypes were defined as unique nucleotide sequences. Clonotypes were aligned to IMGT TRBV, TRBD and TRBJ reference segments using MiTCR v1.1. The analysis was restricted to V-J combinations with a frequency above 0.0001, which together covered 99.2% of the repertoires. A TCS score was defined as the ratio of F50 (clonal expansion) to E x V (chaos), with BLOSUM62-based TCRdist applied between CDR3 peptides within each V-J. Welch's t-statistics and random forest reduced some 510 V-J features to roughly 13, which were used in a naive Bayes classifier (R e1071). TCRdb reprocessing: public reads trimmed at Q25 with fastp, clones called with MiXCR, in-frame beta chains kept. For every CDR3 protein sequence, its rows merge into one entry that carries the most common genes and DNA. The V and J calls here are based on TCRdb, not the publication. This sample lists about 360,000 distinct CDR3 sequences; about 13% were detected once. 9.2% of the sample comes from the top ten.

In this chain, TRBV4-3 is recombined with TRBJ2-1; TRBD2 is a possible D gene, resting on 5 matching bases. The source is a woman aged 18-29 years with Graves' hyperthyroidism. Source material: blood. The DNA is TGCGCCAGCAGCCAAGTGTACGGCCTAGCAGATGAGCAGTTCTTC. Translated, this is CASSQVYGLADEQFF.